This T cell receptor beta chain was documented in a study of T cells in localized non-small cell lung cancer. Notes on the study in general: A median approximately 59 of the top 100 tumor clones appeared in adjacent lung. Patients showing higher blood T cell density tended to see longer overall survival. Owing to sequencing of a solitary tumor region, heterogeneity cannot be discounted. Tumor trailed uninvolved adjacent lung in T cell clonality, which peaked there.

Comments on this clone: Its specificity is unknown.

The table came from immunoSEQ multiplex PCR; TCRdb's copy has only in-frame clones and leaves some out. The sample includes some 80,000 clones, 84% of them seen just once. The receptor was derived from a man aged 35-75 years with stage I lung adenocarcinoma. The sequencing used peripheral blood, collected before any cancer treatment.

The CDR3 bases are TGCGCCAGCAGCTTGGATCTTGGGCTGCGTGAGCAGTACTTC. As protein: CASSLDLGLREQYF. The chain uses TRBV5-1 and TRBJ2-7; no definite D call. The CDR3 spans 14 residues. Trimming removed 0 bases at V and 7 bases at J, with 14 bases between. Germline CDR1 SGHRS, CDR2 YFSETQ.